This T cell receptor beta chain was observed in a study of shared clonotypes between healthy human individuals. The CDR3 runs to 16 residues. Points from the study as a whole: Generally, estimated richness proved larger in naive subsets than it did in memory subsets. Against clonotypes common to all four donors, non-shared ones had lower generation probabilities.

Each replicate PCR on the sorted subsets used 200 to 250 ng DNA (around 30,000 T cell genomes). Generated by immunoSEQ multiplex PCR, the TCRdb table keeps only in-frame clones and is missing some. The sample holds some 700,000 clones, around 91% seen once. CD8 memory merged CD45RO+ cells and CCR7-negative CD45RA+ TemRA cells into one population. A remark on this clone: The antigen remains unidentified.

Sequencing was carried out using memory CD8+ T cells from PBMCs. The subset: CD45RO+ cells pooled with CCR7-negative TemRA cells. This clonotype was sampled from a young man in good health. Some clones in this sample may be carry-over from other donors' samples. The gene calls are TRBV21-1 and TRBJ2-7; the table's D call of TRBD2 was not tested on the DNA. TRBV21-1 is labeled a pseudogene. CDR3 sequence: CASSTPTEREVYEQYF. In DNA, the CDR3 is TGTGCCAGCAGCACCCCGACTGAGCGGGAAGTATACGAGCAGTACTTC.